One T cell receptor beta chain is described in this entry. The protocol was immunoSEQ multiplex PCR, while the TCRdb copy is restricted to in-frame clones and leaves out a portion. Of just over 90,000 clones listed, around 94% are singletons. This CDR3 is 14 amino acids long. Losses at the gene ends were 4 bases for V and 4 bases for J; bases not matched to a gene: 3. Looked up from germline, CDR1 is MNHEY and CDR2 is SVGAGI. This sample was included in a study of OX40 agonist ivuxolimab in advanced cancers. Study-level information: Patients received intravenous ivuxolimab every 2 weeks at 0.01 to 10 mg/kg.

The origin of this receptor is an adult with an advanced solid tumor such as melanoma, head and neck, liver or kidney cancer. The sequences come from CD4+ or CD8+ T cells sorted from blood, collected in a trial of the OX40 agonist ivuxolimab. The genes are TRBV6-5 and TRBJ2-5; 10 bases line up with TRBD1. The CDR3 spells CASSSTGGAETQYF. CDR3 DNA: TGTGCCAGCAGTTCGACAGGGGGCGCAGAGACCCAGTACTTC.